Sequencing of this TCR beta chain was carried out in a study of identical twins' blood T cells. Six healthy women, forming three identical twin pairs, donated samples. Study-wide findings and caveats: V gene usage reportedly matched far better within twin pairs than unrelated donors.

MiXCR, applied by TCRdb to the 5' RACE reads, yields one record per CDR3 protein. The repertoire includes 350,000 to 400,000 distinct CDR3 sequences, 28% of them detected once, and roughly 5.5% sits in the top ten. A remark on this clonotype: Its antigen is currently unknown.

Germline V lookup: CDR1 KGHSH, CDR2 LQKENI. The CDR3 length is 14 residues. V was cut by 3 bases and J by 2 bases, with 10 bases left in between. This TCR derives from a woman aged 18 to 55 in good health. Sample: PBMCs. The chain uses TRBV18 and TRBJ1-2; the D is unclear. Here the CDR3 DNA reads TGTGCCAGCTCACCGGGATCTTTAAACTATGGCTACACCTTC. Translated: CASSPGSLNYGYTF.